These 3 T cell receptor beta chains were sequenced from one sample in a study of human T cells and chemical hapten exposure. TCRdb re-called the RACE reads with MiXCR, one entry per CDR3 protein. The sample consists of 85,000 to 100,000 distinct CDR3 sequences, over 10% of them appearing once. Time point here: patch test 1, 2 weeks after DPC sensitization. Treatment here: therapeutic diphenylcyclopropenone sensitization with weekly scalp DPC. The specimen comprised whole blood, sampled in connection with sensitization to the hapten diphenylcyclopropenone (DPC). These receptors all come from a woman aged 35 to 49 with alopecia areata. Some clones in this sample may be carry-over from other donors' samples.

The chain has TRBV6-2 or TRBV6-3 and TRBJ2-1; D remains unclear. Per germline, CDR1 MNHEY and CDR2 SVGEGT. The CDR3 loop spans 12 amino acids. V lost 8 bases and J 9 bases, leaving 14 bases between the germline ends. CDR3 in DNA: TGTGCCAGCGCCCTGGGCCCTGGTGAGCAGTTCTTC. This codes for CASALGPGEQFF.

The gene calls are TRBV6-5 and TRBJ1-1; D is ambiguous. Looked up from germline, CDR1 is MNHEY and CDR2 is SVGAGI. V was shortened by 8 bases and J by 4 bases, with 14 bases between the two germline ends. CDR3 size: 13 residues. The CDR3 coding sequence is TGTGCCAGCGCTCAACACGAGGTCACTGAAGCTTTCTTT. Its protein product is CASAQHEVTEAFF.

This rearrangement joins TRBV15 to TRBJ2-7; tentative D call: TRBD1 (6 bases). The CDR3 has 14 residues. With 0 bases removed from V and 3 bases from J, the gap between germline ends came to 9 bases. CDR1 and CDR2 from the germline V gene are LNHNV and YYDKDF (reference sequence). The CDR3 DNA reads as TGTGCCACCAGCAGAGAACAGGGCGTCTACGAGCAGTACTTC. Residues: CATSREQGVYEQYF.